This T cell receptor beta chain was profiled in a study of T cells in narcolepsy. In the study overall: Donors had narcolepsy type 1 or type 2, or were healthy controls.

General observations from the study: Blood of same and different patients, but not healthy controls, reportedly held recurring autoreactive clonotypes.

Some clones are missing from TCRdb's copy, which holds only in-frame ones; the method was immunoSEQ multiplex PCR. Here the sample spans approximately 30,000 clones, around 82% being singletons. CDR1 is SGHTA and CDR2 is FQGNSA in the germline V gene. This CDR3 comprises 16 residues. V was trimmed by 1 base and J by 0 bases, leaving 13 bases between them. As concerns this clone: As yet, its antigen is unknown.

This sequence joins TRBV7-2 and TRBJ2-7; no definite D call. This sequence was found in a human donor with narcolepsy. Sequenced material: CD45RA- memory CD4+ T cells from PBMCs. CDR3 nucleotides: TGTGCCAGCAGCTTAGGGACGGGTACCATCTCCTACGAGCAGTACTTC. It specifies CASSLGTGTISYEQYF.